A selection of T cell receptor beta chains follows, all from one sample in a study of T cells after yellow fever vaccination. TCRdb reanalysed the 5' RACE reads using MiXCR and keeps one entry per CDR3 protein. In the table there are some 240,000 distinct CDR3 sequences, about 3% of which are singletons. The material was CD4+ T cells sorted from PBMCs, obtained 10 days after the yellow fever booster vaccination. All receptors derive from a man between 18 and 35 years old who received the YFV17D yellow fever vaccine. Both conserved end residues are trimmed from each CDR3. Rows may omit the clone size; those that give it use once, few, many or a size class.

V gene: TRBV7-9
J gene: TRBJ1-3
clone size: many
CDR3 protein: ASSASGEDTIY

V gene: TRBV20-1
J gene: TRBJ2-1
clone size: -
CDR3 protein: SARGLAGRNEQF

V gene: TRBV5-6
J gene: TRBJ2-1
clone size: once
CDR3 protein: ASSVSLVQF

V gene: TRBV3-1
J gene: TRBJ1-1
clone size: few
CDR3 protein: ASSQGKGAGDTEAF

V gene: TRBV9
J gene: TRBJ1-2
clone size: -
CDR3 protein: ASSVPGSYGYT

V gene: TRBV7-2
J gene: TRBJ2-3
clone size: -
CDR3 protein: ASSSSADTQY

V gene: TRBV6-5
J gene: TRBJ1-4
clone size: many
CDR3 protein: ASSHDRDGGEKLF

V gene: TRBV4-2
J gene: TRBJ1-2
clone size: -
CDR3 protein: ASSQEENYGYT

V gene: TRBV2
J gene: TRBJ1-6
clone size: few
CDR3 protein: ASNKGVDSPLH

V gene: TRBV27
J gene: TRBJ1-4
clone size: few
CDR3 protein: ASSLQGGTEKLF

V gene: TRBV15
J gene: TRBJ2-5
clone size: many
CDR3 protein: ATSRDRGQETQY

V gene: TRBV7-8
J gene: TRBJ1-1
clone size: -
CDR3 protein: ASSLDLDPNTEAF

V gene: TRBV12-3/TRBV12-4
J gene: TRBJ2-7
clone size: many
CDR3 protein: ASSRDTYEQY